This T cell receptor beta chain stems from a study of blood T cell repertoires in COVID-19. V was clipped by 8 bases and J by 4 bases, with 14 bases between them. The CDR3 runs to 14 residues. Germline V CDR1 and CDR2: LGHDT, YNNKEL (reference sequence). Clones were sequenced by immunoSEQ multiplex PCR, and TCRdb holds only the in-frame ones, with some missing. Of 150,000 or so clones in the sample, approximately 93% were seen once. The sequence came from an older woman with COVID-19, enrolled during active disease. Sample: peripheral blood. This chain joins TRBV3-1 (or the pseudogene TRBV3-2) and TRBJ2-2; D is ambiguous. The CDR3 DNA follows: TGTGCCAGCTCCGAATATGGCCGCACCGGGGAGCTGTTTTTT. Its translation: CASSEYGRTGELFF.